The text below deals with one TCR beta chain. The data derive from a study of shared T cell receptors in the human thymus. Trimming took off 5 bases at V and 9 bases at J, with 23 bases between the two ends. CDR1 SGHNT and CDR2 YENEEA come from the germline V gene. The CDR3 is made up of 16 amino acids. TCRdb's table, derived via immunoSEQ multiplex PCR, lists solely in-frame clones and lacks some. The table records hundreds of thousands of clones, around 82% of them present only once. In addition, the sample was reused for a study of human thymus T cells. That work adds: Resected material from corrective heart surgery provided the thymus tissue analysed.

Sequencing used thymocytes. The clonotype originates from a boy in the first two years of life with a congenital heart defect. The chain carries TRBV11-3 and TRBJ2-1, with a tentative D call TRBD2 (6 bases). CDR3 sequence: CASSPRAGTAVGEQFF. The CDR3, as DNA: TGTGCCAGCAGCCCGCGAGCCGGGACTGCAGTTGGTGAGCAGTTCTTC.